The clone carrying this T cell receptor (beta chain) came up once. This entry is derived from a study of tumor and adjacent non-tumor tissue in lung cancer. The library came from three nested PCR rounds adapted from ARM-PCR protocols. TCRdb redid the calling of the multiplex PCR reads with MiXCR, one entry per CDR3 protein. The sample consists of about 90,000 distinct CDR3 sequences, around 59% of them appearing once. This sample's RNA came from whole unsorted tissue. The sequence derives from a man between 65 and 85 years old with non-small cell lung cancer. Sequencing used lung tumor tissue.

The CDR3 reads CASSYSGQGYQYTQYF. The CDR3 coding sequence is TGTGCCAGCAGTTACTCCGGGCAGGGTTACCAATATACGCAGTATTTT. The chain is built from TRBV6-5 and TRBJ2-3; TRBD1 is a possible D gene (5 bases). Germline V gives CDR1 MNHEY, CDR2 SVGAGI. The CDR3 loop spans 16 amino acids. The germline V and J ends were trimmed by 0 bases and 7 bases, with 17 bases remaining between them.